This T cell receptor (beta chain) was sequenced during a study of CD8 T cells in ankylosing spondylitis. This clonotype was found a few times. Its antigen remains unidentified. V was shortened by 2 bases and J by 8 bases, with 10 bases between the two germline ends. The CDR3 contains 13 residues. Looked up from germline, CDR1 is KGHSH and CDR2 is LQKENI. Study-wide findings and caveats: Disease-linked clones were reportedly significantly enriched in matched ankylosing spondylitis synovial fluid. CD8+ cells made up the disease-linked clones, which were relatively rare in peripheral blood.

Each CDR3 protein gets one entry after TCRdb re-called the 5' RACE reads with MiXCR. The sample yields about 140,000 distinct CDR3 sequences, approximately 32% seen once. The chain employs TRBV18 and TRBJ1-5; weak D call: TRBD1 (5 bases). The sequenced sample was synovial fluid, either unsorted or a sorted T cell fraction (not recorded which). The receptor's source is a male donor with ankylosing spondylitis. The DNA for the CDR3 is TGTGCCAGCTCACCAGGGTTGGGGGAGCCCCAGCATTTT. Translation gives CASSPGLGEPQHF.